What follows are 29 T cell receptor beta chains derived from one specimen sequenced in a study of Graves' ophthalmopathy and Graves' hyperthyroidism. RNA served as the template for amplifying TCR beta CDR3 regions. Second-round multiplex PCR came after a first-round RT-PCR that employed HTBI primers. TCRdb independently ran MiXCR on the multiplex PCR reads; one entry per CDR3 protein. Altogether more than 1,000,000 distinct CDR3 sequences are present, less than 45% being singletons, with the ten largest covering over 8.5%. Sequenced input: peripheral blood or thyroid tissue (not recorded which). Every receptor here comes from an adult man with Graves' hyperthyroidism.

The J gene is TRBJ1-5, the V gene TRBV7-2; 7 bases align to TRBD1. V trimming: 5 bases; J trimming: 3 bases; junction bases outside the gene matches: 10. The CDR3 covers 16 residues. Germline V CDR1 and CDR2: SGHTA, FQGNSA. The CDR3 bases are TGTGCCAGCAGCCTGCCCCCGGGACAGCTCAATCAGCCCCAGCATTTT. Its protein is CASSLPPGQLNQPQHF.

The genes are TRBV13 and TRBJ2-7, with D uncertain. The CDR3 loop spans 14 amino acids. With 2 bases removed from V and 2 bases from J, the gap between germline ends came to 10 bases. Germline CDR1 reads PRHDT; CDR2 reads FYEKMQ (reference sequence). In nucleotides, the CDR3 is TGTGCCAGCAGCTTATCGGGCACCCCCTACGAGCAGTACTTC. Amino acid sequence: CASSLSGTPYEQYF.

In its sample, this clonotype was seen many times. The chain combines TRBV27 with TRBJ1-1, with D maybe TRBD1 (5 bases). In germline, CDR1 is MNHEY, CDR2 SMNVEV (reference sequence). The CDR3 spans 14 residues. V lost 10 bases, J lost 1 base, and 16 bases lay in between. This chain's CDR3 is CAIRDPGSNTEAFF. CDR3 sequence (DNA): TGTGCCATCAGGGATCCCGGTTCGAACACTGAAGCTTTCTTT.

The chain combines TRBV7-8 with TRBJ2-7; the match to TRBD1 covers 7 bases. This CDR3 is 16 amino acids long. Trimming took 2 bases from V and 0 from J; bases not matched to a gene: 7. Per the germline V gene, CDR1 is SGHVS and CDR2 is FQNEAQ. CDR3 residues: CASSLTGQVRSYEQYF. DNA for the CDR3: TGTGCCAGCAGCTTAACCGGACAGGTTCGCTCCTACGAGCAGTACTTC. Using reference TRBV7-8 and TRBJ2-7 for the parts outside the CDR3, the full variable domain is GAGVSQSPRYKVAKRGQDVALRCDPISGHVSLFWYQQALGQGPEFLTYFQNEAQLDKSGLPSDRFFAERPEGSVSTLKIQRTQQEDSAVYLCASSLTGQVRSYEQYFGPGTRLTVT.

This clonotype appeared a few times. The rearrangement uses TRBV29-1 and TRBJ1-4, with 10 bases aligning to TRBD1. Per germline, CDR1 SQVTM and CDR2 ANQGSEA. The V gene end was trimmed by 5 bases and the J gene end by 3 bases; junction bases not matched to a gene: 6. The CDR3 loop spans 15 amino acids. This CDR3 is CSVRRQGAANEKLFF. The CDR3 region has the DNA TGCAGCGTTAGGAGACAGGGGGCTGCTAATGAAAAACTGTTTTTT.

This clonotype was found many times. This chain links TRBV11-2 with TRBJ1-1; D is unresolved. The V gene's germline CDR1 is SGHAT and CDR2 FQNNGV. V lost 6 bases and J 5 bases, leaving 16 bases between the germline ends. CDR3 length: 14 residues. CDR3 protein: CASRSLSPETEAFF. CDR3 DNA sequence: TGTGCCAGCAGGTCTCTGAGCCCGGAGACTGAAGCTTTCTTT.

This clonotype was seen many times. The V gene is TRBV10-3, the J gene TRBJ2-7; 7 nucleotides match TRBD1. This CDR3 contains 14 residues. Germline loops: CDR1 ENHRY, CDR2 SYGVKD. The J segment lost 3 bases and the V segment lost 3 bases, leaving 5 bases of the junction unmatched. The DNA for the CDR3 is TGTGCCATCAGTGATATAGGACAGGACTACGAGCAGTACTTC. The encoded protein is CAISDIGQDYEQYF.

The chain joins TRBV25-1 to TRBJ2-5; TRBD2 matches 7 bases. The CDR3 covers 14 residues. Germline CDR1 MGHDK, CDR2 SYGVNS. Trimming at V came to 4 bases and at J to 4 bases, leaving 6 bases not matched to a gene. The CDR3 DNA reads TGTGCCAGCAGTGGACTAGCTAGTGTAGAGACCCAGTACTTC. Translation gives CASSGLASVETQYF.

This clonotype was recorded many times. The chain uses TRBV10-3 and TRBJ1-4; 10 bases align to TRBD1. V was pared by 3 bases and J by 7 bases, with 11 bases of the junction left unmatched. This CDR3 spans 17 amino acids. The V gene's germline CDR1 is ENHRY and CDR2 SYGVKD. CDR3 bases: TGTGCCATCAGTGAAGGACCAGGGACAGGGGTTGGTGAAAAACTGTTTTTT. It yields the protein CAISEGPGTGVGEKLFF.

This chain joins TRBV2 and TRBJ2-7; a possible D gene is TRBD2 (6 bases). Germline lookup yields CDR1 SNHLY and CDR2 FYNNEI. There are 13 residues in the CDR3. Trimming left V 3 bases short and J 6 bases short, with 12 bases between. CDR3 amino acids: CASSEGEVSEQYF. The CDR3 coding sequence is TGTGCCAGCAGTGAGGGGGAGGTTAGCGAGCAGTACTTC.

In this sample, this clonotype turned up a few times. The V gene is TRBV30, the J gene TRBJ1-1, with unresolved D. Deletions cut 8 bases from V and 4 bases from J, with 20 bases between. The CDR3 is 14 amino acids. Germline-derived CDR1 and CDR2 are GTSNPN and SVGIG (reference sequence). For the CDR3, the DNA is TGTGCCGGCTGCCAACGCTCAGACGGCACTGAAGCTTTCTTT. Translation gives CAGCQRSDGTEAFF.

In this sample, this clonotype turned up a few times. The chain employs TRBV4-2 and TRBJ2-7; TRBD1 aligns across 7 bases. The germline V gene encodes CDR1 LGHNA and CDR2 YNFKEQ. The CDR3 length is 16 residues. The ends lost 1 base at V and 3 bases at J; junction bases unmatched: 9. The CDR3 bases are TGTGCCAGCAGCCAAGTTCTGAGGGGGCGACACTACGAGCAGTACTTC. It translates to CASSQVLRGRHYEQYF.

This clonotype was counted at least ten times. The rearrangement uses TRBV11-2 and TRBJ1-4; D uncertain. There are 13 residues in the CDR3. Deletions cut 2 bases from V and 7 bases from J, with 8 bases between. Per germline, CDR1 SGHAT and CDR2 FQNNGV. CDR3 nucleotides: TGTGCCAGCAGCTTACGCCCATCTGAAAAACTGTTTTTT. This translates into CASSLRPSEKLFF. Full variable domain (missing parts from reference TRBV11-2 and TRBJ1-4): EAGVAQSPRYKIIEKRQSVAFWCNPISGHATLYWYQQILGQGPKLLIQFQNNGVVDDSQLPKDRFSAERLKGVDSTLKIQPAKLEDSAVYLCASSLRPSEKLFFGSGTQLSVL.

CDR3 sequence (DNA): TGTGCCAGCGGCCTGGGCAGCGCTAACTATGGCTACACCTTC. This translates into CASGLGSANYGYTF. The chain has TRBV7-9 and TRBJ1-2; no clear D gene. Germline V lookup: CDR1 SEHNR, CDR2 FQNEAQ (reference sequence). Trimming removed 8 bases from V and 0 bases from J, with 13 bases in between. The CDR3 is 14 amino acids.

This clonotype has more than one count but fewer than ten. DNA of the CDR3: TGTGCCAGCAGCTCTTTAGCTAACAGGGACTCACGCCAAGAGACCCAGTACTTC. It translates to CASSSLANRDSRQETQYF. The chain joins TRBV13 to TRBJ2-5; D may match TRBD1 or TRBD2 (6 bases each). The length of the CDR3 is 18 residues. Germline lookup yields CDR1 PRHDT and CDR2 FYEKMQ (reference sequence). V dropped 4 bases and J dropped 1 base, with 22 bases sitting between them.

This chain joins TRBV7-7 and TRBJ1-2; 8 nucleotides align to TRBD1. CDR1 SSHAT and CDR2 FNYEAQ come from the germline V gene (reference sequence). The CDR3 extends over 19 amino acids. The junction had 18 bases not matched to a gene; V was cut back by 1 base and J by 5 bases. In DNA form, the CDR3 reads TGTGCCAGCAGCTTAGGGGCAGGGGGCCTACCCGGCGGCAGATATGGCTACACCTTC. It encodes CASSLGAGGLPGGRYGYTF.

This clonotype was counted a few times. The J gene is TRBJ2-5, the V gene TRBV7-6; 12 bases are shared with TRBD2. Trimming cost V 5 bases and J 5 bases; bases outside gene matches: 9. Germline V lookup: CDR1 SGHVS, CDR2 FNYEAQ. This CDR3 has 16 amino acids. Written as DNA, the CDR3 is TGTGCCAGCAGCCCCAGACTAGCGGGGGATTTTGAGACCCAGTACTTC. Translating gives CASSPRLAGDFETQYF.

J is TRBJ1-1 and V is TRBV10-1, with TRBD1 as a possible D gene (5 bases). The CDR3 spans 15 residues. V lost 3 bases, J lost 1 base, and 12 bases lay in between. CDR1 is WNHNN, CDR2 SYGVQD, per germline (reference sequence). The CDR3 DNA sequence: TGCGCCAGCAGTGAATCGAGGGGCAGGAACACTGAAGCTTTCTTT. Protein sequence: CASSESRGRNTEAFF.

J is TRBJ2-2 and V is TRBV2, with D possibly TRBD2 on 5 matching bases. V lost 5 bases and J 4 bases, leaving 11 bases between the germline ends. The length of the CDR3 is 14 residues. Germline-derived CDR1 and CDR2 are SNHLY and FYNNEI. The CDR3 DNA is TGTGCCAGCAGTTATGGGAGAAGCACCGGGGAGCTGTTTTTT. Protein sequence: CASSYGRSTGELFF.

This clonotype was seen at least ten times. J is TRBJ2-7 and V is TRBV20-1, with 13 bases that match TRBD2. The CDR3 is made up of 15 amino acids. V lost 3 bases and J lost 1; bases outside the gene matches: 3. Germline V CDR1 and CDR2: DFQATT, SNEGSKA (reference sequence). CDR3 loop: CSASGLAGVSYEQYF. The CDR3 DNA reads as TGCAGTGCTAGCGGACTAGCGGGAGTGTCCTACGAGCAGTACTTC.

The rearrangement links TRBV12-3 or TRBV12-4 to TRBJ2-7; a possible D gene is TRBD2 (6 bases). This CDR3 is 14 amino acids long. V shed 6 bases and J shed 3 bases, with 15 bases lying between them. This CDR3 is CASRGGPADYEQYF. CDR3 coding DNA: TGTGCCAGCAGGGGAGGACCAGCCGACTACGAGCAGTACTTC.

This chain uses TRBV5-8 with TRBJ1-1, with 8 bases fitting TRBD1. CDR3 size: 15 residues. Germline V lookup: CDR1 SGHTS, CDR2 YDEGEE. V lost 4 bases to trimming and J lost 5 bases; unmatched junction nucleotides: 10. This chain's CDR3 is CASSELDRAGTEAFF. CDR3 coding DNA: TGTGCCAGCAGCGAGCTGGACAGGGCAGGAACTGAAGCTTTCTTT.

This clonotype has a handful of counts. V usage is TRBV15 and J usage is TRBJ1-5; possible D gene TRBD1, 5 bases. V was pared by 1 base and J by 5 bases, with 9 bases between. CDR3 length: 14 residues. Looked up from germline, CDR1 is LNHNV and CDR2 is YYDKDF (reference sequence). CDR3 loop: CATSRVRDYQPQHF. For the CDR3, the DNA is TGTGCCACCAGCAGAGTCAGGGATTATCAGCCCCAGCATTTT. The full variable domain, in which reference TRBV15 and TRBJ1-5 provide the parts outside the CDR3, is DAMVIQNPRYQVTQFGKPVTLSCSQTLNHNVMYWYQQKSSQAPKLLFHYYDKDFNNEADTPDNFQSRRPNTSFCFLDIRSPGLGDTAMYLCATSRVRDYQPQHFGDGTRLSIL.

This clonotype showed up many times. The genes are TRBV5-1 and TRBJ2-7, with a tentative D call TRBD1 (6 bases). V lost 0 bases and J lost 2, with 15 bases in between. Germline loops: CDR1 SGHRS, CDR2 YFSETQ. The CDR3 consists of 16 residues. The DNA for the CDR3 is TGCGCCAGCAGCTTGGGGAACAGGGCTGCGACCTACGAGCAGTACTTC. Its protein is CASSLGNRAATYEQYF.

Worth noting for this clonotype: The junction departs from germline at one end; a sequencing error may be responsible. The V call is TRBV15, the J call TRBJ1-2; no definite D call. The CDR3 has 8 residues. The V gene's germline CDR1 is LNHNV and CDR2 YYDKDF (reference sequence). CDR3 bases: TGTGCCACCAGCAGAGATGGTTGG. It yields the protein CATSRDGW.

This clonotype came up many times. CDR3 nucleotide sequence: TGCAGTGCTCCCTTGACAGTTTTAAACTATGGCTACACCTTC. Protein: CSAPLTVLNYGYTF. This chain joins TRBV20-1 and TRBJ1-2; D is perhaps TRBD1 (5 bases). This CDR3 comprises 14 residues. Trimming took off 5 bases at V and 2 bases at J, with 15 bases between the two ends. Per the germline V gene, CDR1 is DFQATT and CDR2 is SNEGSKA (reference sequence).

In its sample, this clonotype was seen many times. The chain recombines TRBV29-1 with TRBJ2-7; D may correspond to TRBD1 or TRBD2 (5 bases each). Germline V gene sequence: CDR1 SQVTM, CDR2 ANQGSEA. CDR3 length equals 13 residues. V shed 0 bases and J shed 6 bases, with 12 bases lying between them. CDR3 coding DNA: TGCAGCGTTGAAGACGGGGCCAGGAGCGAGCAGTACTTC. Protein sequence: CSVEDGARSEQYF.

This clonotype was detected only a few times. CDR3 in DNA: TGCGCCAGCAGCCAAGATCTTGGACTGATTAACTATGGCTACACCTTC. Translating it yields CASSQDLGLINYGYTF. The V gene is TRBV4-3, the J gene TRBJ1-2; D is ambiguous. CDR1 is LGHNA, CDR2 YSLEER, per germline. The germline V and J ends were trimmed by 0 bases and 1 base, with 12 bases remaining between them. This CDR3 region has 16 residues.

CDR3 sequence: CASSLERQVSNRGYTF. The CDR3 region has the DNA TGTGCCAGCAGTTTGGAAAGACAGGTTTCAAATAGGGGCTACACCTTC. This chain uses TRBV28 with TRBJ1-2; D perhaps matches TRBD1 (6 bases). This CDR3 has 16 residues. V was clipped by 3 bases and J by 8 bases, with 22 bases between them. CDR1 and CDR2 (germline): MDHEN, SYDVKM.